Each of the 19 T cell receptor beta chains below was sequenced from the same sample in a study of OX40 agonist ivuxolimab in advanced cancers. The library relied on the immunoSEQ multiplex PCR assay. TCRdb retrieved this table from immuneACCESS and kept in-frame rearrangements only. Not all clones are present; in checked studies, unresolved V genes account for under half, and no reason is known for the remainder. The sample has around 40,000 clones on record, 76% of them singletons. The top ten clones comprise 20% to 25% of the sample. The sequences come from CD4+ or CD8+ T cells sorted from blood, collected in a trial of the OX40 agonist ivuxolimab. The source of these receptors is an adult with an advanced solid tumor such as melanoma, head and neck, liver or kidney cancer.

The rearrangement joins TRBV29-1 to TRBJ1-1; D ambiguous. The ends were cut back, 0 bases at V and 5 bases at J, with 13 bases in the middle. Germline V CDR1 and CDR2: SQVTM, ANQGSEA. This CDR3 region has 14 residues. The CDR3 DNA follows: TGCAGCGTTGAAGAGGGTATGGTCGGAACTGAAGCTTTCTTT. This encodes CSVEEGMVGTEAFF.

The gene calls are TRBV13 and TRBJ1-1; D unresolved. CDR3 length: 17 residues. The V gene lost 3 bases and the J gene lost 0 bases, with 17 bases spanning the gap. The germline V gene has CDR1 PRHDT and CDR2 FYEKMQ (reference sequence). The CDR3 nucleotides are TGTGCCAGCAGCTTCAAAGGGAAAAACGGGGTGAACACTGAAGCTTTCTTT. Protein: CASSFKGKNGVNTEAFF.

The rearrangement uses TRBV18 and TRBJ1-5, with D possibly TRBD1 on 5 matching bases. The V end was cut by 3 bases, the J end by 4 bases, with 16 bases between. This CDR3 spans 16 amino acids. The germline gives CDR1 KGHSH, CDR2 LQKENI. The CDR3 spells CASSPTAPGRNQPQHF. Written as DNA, the CDR3 is TGTGCCAGCTCACCCACCGCCCCGGGACGGAATCAGCCCCAGCATTTT.

There are a few counts of this clone. V is TRBV6-5 and J is TRBJ1-2; D is undetermined. This CDR3 is built from 13 residues. Between the trimmed V and J ends, which lost 2 bases and 7 bases, there was a span of 11 bases. CDR1 and CDR2 from the germline V gene are MNHEY and SVGAGI. Written as DNA, the CDR3 is TGTGCCAGCAGTTACCCCCAGGCAGCTGGCTACACCTTC. This encodes CASSYPQAAGYTF.

The chain has TRBV6-1 and TRBJ2-3, with 7 bases lining up with TRBD1. The junction had 5 bases not matched to a gene; V was cut back by 2 bases and J by 6 bases. The CDR3 spans 14 residues. Germline loops: CDR1 MNHNS, CDR2 SASEGT. Here the CDR3 reads CASSERTGRDTQYF. As DNA, the CDR3 is TGTGCCAGCAGTGAACGGACAGGACGGGATACGCAGTATTTT.

This clone occurred a few times. J is TRBJ1-1 and V is TRBV9, with 9 bases that match TRBD1. Germline CDR1 SGDLS, CDR2 YYNGEE. V dropped 3 bases and J dropped 1; count of bases not matched to a gene: 1. This CDR3 is 14 amino acids long. CDR3 sequence (DNA): TGTGCCAGCAGCGCGACAGGGGGGAACACTGAAGCTTTCTTT. Translating gives CASSATGGNTEAFF.

The rearrangement links TRBV29-1 to TRBJ1-2, with TRBD1 as a possible D gene (5 bases). CDR1 is SQVTM, CDR2 ANQGSEA, per germline. CDR3 length equals 11 residues. V was pared by 6 bases and J by 7 bases, with 12 bases between. The CDR3 DNA is TGCAGCGTCCAAAGACAGTTTGGCTACACCTTC. The encoded protein is CSVQRQFGYTF.

The chain is built from TRBV29-1 and TRBJ1-5, with D possibly being TRBD1 (5 bases). This CDR3 contains 13 residues. V dropped 7 bases and J dropped 6 bases, with 16 bases sitting between them. Germline assignment: CDR1 SQVTM and CDR2 ANQGSEA. CDR3 DNA: TGCAGCGGGGGGGAAGGTGTCAGTCAGCCCCAGCATTTT. Encoded protein: CSGGEGVSQPQHF.

The chain is built from TRBV30 and TRBJ1-5; maybe TRBD1 (5 bases). In germline, CDR1 is GTSNPN, CDR2 SVGIG (reference sequence). The CDR3 runs 16 residues. V was trimmed by 3 bases and J by 1 base, leaving 16 bases between them. CDR3 nucleotides: TGTGCCTGGAGCGCTGGGTTCGAGGGGAGCAATCAGCCCCAGCATTTT. Its protein is CAWSAGFEGSNQPQHF.

The chain couples TRBV9 to TRBJ2-2; D is possibly TRBD1 (6 bases). The ends were cut back, 4 bases at V and 3 bases at J, with 19 bases in the middle. The CDR3 length is 17 residues. Germline-derived CDR1 and CDR2 are SGDLS and YYNGEE. CDR3 bases: TGTGCCAGCAGCCGTTACAGGGCGCAGGGGCACACCGGGGAGCTGTTTTTT. Amino acids: CASSRYRAQGHTGELFF.

The chain carries TRBV7-2 and TRBJ1-4; D is possibly TRBD1 (6 bases). Germline CDR1 reads SGHTA; CDR2 reads FQGNSA. V lost 1 base, J lost 2 bases, and 11 bases lay in between. The CDR3 runs 16 residues. In DNA form, the CDR3 reads TGTGCCAGCAGCTTAGACGGGGGCGGGACTAATGAAAAACTGTTTTTT. Protein: CASSLDGGGTNEKLFF. The full variable domain, rest sourced from reference TRBV7-2 and TRBJ1-4, is GAGVSQSPSNKVTEKGKDVELRCDPISGHTALYWYRQSLGQGLEFLIYFQGNSAPDKSGLPSDRFSAERTGGSVSTLTIQRTQQEDSAVYLCASSLDGGGTNEKLFFGSGTQLSVL.

The chain has TRBV5-5 and TRBJ1-6; 11 nucleotides line up with TRBD1. The CDR3 has 16 residues. V shed 4 bases and J 5 bases; nucleotides not matched to a gene: 5. Per the germline V gene, CDR1 is SGHKS and CDR2 is YYEKEE (reference sequence). CDR3 sequence (DNA): TGTGCCAGCAGCCCAGGACAGGGGGCGAATAATTCACCCCTCCACTTT. It translates to CASSPGQGANNSPLHF.

This chain joins TRBV7-9 and TRBJ2-1, with D perhaps being TRBD1 or TRBD2 (6 bases each). Trimming pared 7 bases from V and 10 bases from J, leaving 23 bases between. This CDR3 comprises 15 residues. Germline V gene lookup returns CDR1 SEHNR and CDR2 FQNEAQ (reference sequence). This CDR3 reads CASTSREGGRYEQFF. In DNA form, the CDR3 reads TGTGCCAGCACCTCCCGAGAGGGGGGAAGGTACGAGCAGTTCTTC.

The chain's CDR3 is CASSLWVRGLEAFF. CDR3 nucleotides: TGTGCCAGCAGTTTATGGGTTAGGGGCCTTGAAGCTTTCTTT. The chain employs TRBV28 and TRBJ1-1; the D gene is possibly TRBD1 (5 bases). CDR1 is MDHEN, CDR2 SYDVKM, per germline. With 0 bases removed from V and 7 bases from J, the gap between germline ends came to 12 bases. The CDR3 is 14 residues long.

There are a few counts of this clone. The rearrangement links TRBV4-2 to TRBJ1-6, with a possible D match to TRBD1 (5 bases). CDR1 is LGHNA and CDR2 is YNFKEQ in the germline V gene. V lost 0 bases and J lost 8, with 14 bases in between. This CDR3 has 16 amino acids. The CDR3 here is CASSQDPGRIDSPLHF. DNA of the CDR3: TGTGCCAGCAGCCAAGATCCGGGACGGATTGATTCACCCCTCCACTTT.

The V call is TRBV5-6, the J call TRBJ1-2; TRBD1 is a possible D gene (6 bases). Germline V CDR1 and CDR2: SGHDT, YYEEEE. CDR3 length equals 12 residues. The V end was cut by 1 base, the J end by 6 bases, with 7 bases between. The CDR3 DNA sequence: TGTGCCAGCAGCTTGACAGGGCATGGCTACACCTTC. Translation gives CASSLTGHGYTF.

This clone was seen once. The chain recombines TRBV5-4 with TRBJ1-2, with D unclear. V lost 6 bases and J lost 5, with 20 bases in between. CDR1 and CDR2 from the germline V gene are SGHNT and YYREEE (reference sequence). CDR3 length equals 15 residues. CDR3 in DNA: TGTGCCAGCATGCTACGGTCTCCTAGAGGGTATGGCTACACCTTC. This sequence encodes CASMLRSPRGYGYTF.

This clone was observed a handful of times. The chain employs TRBV7-9 and TRBJ1-1; unclear D gene. Trimming pared 1 base from V and 3 bases from J, leaving 9 bases between. This CDR3 is 14 amino acids long. CDR1 is SEHNR and CDR2 is FQNEAQ in the germline V gene (reference sequence). The CDR3 sequence is CASSLEIRDTEAFF. The CDR3 bases are TGTGCCAGCAGCTTAGAAATTCGGGACACTGAAGCTTTCTTT.

This chain uses TRBV11-3 with TRBJ2-3; TRBD1 is a possible D gene (6 bases). The CDR3 is made up of 14 amino acids. Trimming removed 5 bases at V and 4 bases at J, with 13 bases between. CDR1 is SGHNT, CDR2 YENEEA, per germline. Written as DNA, the CDR3 is TGTGCCAGCAGCCCAGTCAGGGGCGCAGATACGCAGTATTTT. It is translated as CASSPVRGADTQYF. Full variable domain (remainder filled in from reference TRBV11-3 and TRBJ2-3): EAGVVQSPRYKIIEKKQPVAFWCNPISGHNTLYWYLQNLGQGPELLIRYENEEAVDDSQLPKDRFSAERLKGVDSTLKIQPAELGDSAVYLCASSPVRGADTQYFGPGTRLTVL.